These 22 T cell receptor beta chains were sequenced from one sample in a study of T cell changes during pregnancy in multiple sclerosis. The table came from immunoSEQ multiplex PCR; TCRdb's copy has only in-frame clones and leaves some out. The sample lists roughly 48,000 clones, 92% seen once, with 0.75% to 0.95% in the top ten. The input for sequencing was CD4+ T cells from peripheral blood mononuclear cells, taken in the second trimester of pregnancy. These receptors all stem from a female donor in good health, enrolled as a control in a pregnancy study.

This CDR3 reads CAWSGQLNYGYTF. The CDR3 DNA reads as TGTGCCTGGAGTGGACAGCTTAACTATGGCTACACCTTC. The J gene is TRBJ1-2, the V gene TRBV30, with D possibly matching TRBD1 (5 bases). Deletions cut 1 base from V and 1 base from J, with 7 bases between. Germline CDR1 GTSNPN, CDR2 SVGIG (reference sequence). This CDR3 has 13 amino acids.

This chain joins TRBV2 and TRBJ1-2, with D tentatively TRBD1 (6 bases). Germline assignment: CDR1 SNHLY and CDR2 FYNNEI. Deletions cut 1 base from V and 8 bases from J, with 11 bases between. CDR3 length: 13 residues. The CDR3 loop reads CASSEGQARGYTF. The CDR3 DNA reads TGTGCCAGCAGTGAAGGACAGGCGCGCGGCTACACCTTC.

J is TRBJ2-5 and V is TRBV18; D is unclear. The germline V gene has CDR1 KGHSH and CDR2 LQKENI. Trimming left V 0 bases short and J 5 bases short, with 7 bases between. The CDR3 runs to 13 residues. This CDR3 reads CASSPPVQETQYF. The CDR3 DNA follows: TGTGCCAGCTCACCACCGGTACAGGAGACCCAGTACTTC. Combining the CDR3 with reference TRBV18 and TRBJ2-5 gives the whole variable domain NAGVMQNPRHLVRRRGQEARLRCSPMKGHSHVYWYRQLPEEGLKFMVYLQKENIIDESGMPKERFSAEFPKEGPSILRIQQVVRGDSAAYFCASSPPVQETQYFGPGTRLLVL.

The chain has TRBV19 and TRBJ1-4; weak D call: TRBD1 (5 bases). The CDR3 consists of 15 residues. The V gene's germline CDR1 is LNHDA and CDR2 SQIVND (reference sequence). The germline V and J ends were trimmed by 3 bases and 7 bases, with 15 bases remaining between them. CDR3 DNA sequence: TGTGCCAGTAGTATTAGGACAAGGGCAGGTGAAAAACTGTTTTTT. This gives the protein CASSIRTRAGEKLFF.

The chain joins TRBV5-5 to TRBJ2-7; D uncertain. The ends were cut back, 3 bases at V and 4 bases at J, with 5 bases in the middle. Per the germline V gene, CDR1 is SGHKS and CDR2 is YYEKEE (reference sequence). This CDR3 spans 11 amino acids. DNA of the CDR3: TGTGCCAGCAGCTCACTGTACGAGCAGTACTTC. Translation gives CASSSLYEQYF.

This chain links TRBV7-9 with TRBJ2-7, with D maybe TRBD1 (6 bases). Germline CDR1 reads SEHNR; CDR2 reads FQNEAQ (reference sequence). The CDR3 is 18 residues long. Trimming took 2 bases from V and 3 from J, leaving 23 bases between them. CDR3 amino acids: CASSLSDLGLGGYYEQYF. The CDR3 DNA reads TGTGCCAGCAGCTTATCCGACTTGGGTCTAGGGGGTTACTACGAGCAGTACTTC.

The chain joins TRBV19 to TRBJ1-5; TRBD1 is a possible D gene (5 bases). The CDR3 is 16 residues long. Trimming took off 5 bases at V and 1 base at J, with 15 bases between the two ends. Germline V gene data show CDR1 as LNHDA and CDR2 as SQIVND (reference sequence). CDR3 region: CASSAQGGVSNQPQHF. Written as DNA, the CDR3 is TGTGCCAGTAGTGCCCAGGGTGGAGTAAGCAATCAGCCCCAGCATTTT.

The chain combines TRBV9 with TRBJ2-7, with D possibly TRBD1 on 6 matching bases. The CDR3 is made up of 14 amino acids. The germline V gene encodes CDR1 SGDLS and CDR2 YYNGEE. Trimming shortened V by 3 bases and J by 0 bases, and 10 bases separated the two germline ends. The CDR3 reads CASSARGSSYEQYF. In DNA, the CDR3 is TGTGCCAGCAGCGCCAGGGGTAGCTCCTACGAGCAGTACTTC.

The V and J genes are TRBV6-1 and TRBJ1-2, with D possibly matching TRBD1 (6 bases). The V end was cut by 4 bases, the J end by 1 base, with 13 bases between. Germline-derived CDR1 and CDR2 are MNHNS and SASEGT. The CDR3 is 15 residues long. In nucleotides, the CDR3 is TGTGCCAGCAGTGGACAGGAGCCTTTTAACTATGGCTACACCTTC. This gives the protein CASSGQEPFNYGYTF.

The rearrangement joins TRBV10-3 to TRBJ1-2; a possible D gene is TRBD1 (5 bases). Per the germline V gene, CDR1 is ENHRY and CDR2 is SYGVKD. CDR3 length equals 14 residues. V was cut by 3 bases and J by 3 bases, with 11 bases left in between. The CDR3 is CAISDLSTDYGYTF. CDR3 DNA sequence: TGTGCCATCAGTGACCTCTCGACAGACTATGGCTACACCTTC.

In its sample, this clone was seen a few times. V gene TRBV10-3 combines with J gene TRBJ1-6, with D possibly being TRBD1 (6 bases). V gave up 3 bases and J gave up 14 bases, with 14 bases separating them. The germline gives CDR1 ENHRY, CDR2 SYGVKD. The CDR3 consists of 13 residues. CDR3 coding DNA: TGTGCCATCAGTGAACAGGGACCGCCGTCCCTCCACTTT. Translating gives CAISEQGPPSLHF.

The V call is TRBV14, the J call TRBJ1-1, with D hard to call. V was cut by 4 bases and J by 5 bases, with 17 bases left in between. The CDR3 runs to 15 residues. CDR1 and CDR2 (germline): SGHDN, FVKESK. This CDR3 is CASSRPGSGKTEAFF. The CDR3 nucleotides read TGTGCCAGCAGCCGACCAGGTAGCGGTAAGACTGAAGCTTTCTTT.

V gene TRBV9 combines with J gene TRBJ2-2; 11 bases match TRBD1. The ends lost 6 bases at V and 6 bases at J; junction bases unmatched: 4. Per the germline V gene, CDR1 is SGDLS and CDR2 is YYNGEE. The CDR3 is 14 amino acids. CDR3 protein: CASTMGQGAGELFF. The CDR3 region has the DNA TGTGCCAGCACCATGGGACAGGGGGCCGGGGAGCTGTTTTTT.

The CDR3 coding sequence is TGCGCCAGCACCCGCTCACGACTAGAGGATGAGCAGTTCTTC. This gives the protein CASTRSRLEDEQFF. The J gene is TRBJ2-1, the V gene TRBV4-1, with D possibly being TRBD2 (6 bases). Trimming pared 7 bases from V and 8 bases from J, leaving 18 bases between. The CDR3 loop spans 14 amino acids. From germline, CDR1 is MGHRA and CDR2 YSYEKL.

This clone appeared once. The chain couples TRBV2 to TRBJ2-5, with 12 bases matching TRBD1. The J segment lost 4 bases and the V segment lost 4 bases, leaving 4 bases of the junction unmatched. This CDR3 is built from 15 residues. The germline V gene encodes CDR1 SNHLY and CDR2 FYNNEI. DNA of the CDR3: TGTGCCAGCAGTGGGGGACAGGGGGCCCGAGAGACCCAGTACTTC. It encodes CASSGGQGARETQYF.

This clone was observed once. This rearrangement joins TRBV6-1 to TRBJ2-7; maybe TRBD2 (6 bases). The germline V and J ends were trimmed by 7 bases and 2 bases, with 12 bases remaining between them. Germline V gene data show CDR1 as MNHNS and CDR2 as SASEGT. The CDR3 runs to 13 residues. In DNA form, the CDR3 reads TGTGCCAGCATGGTGGGAGGACCCTACGAGCAGTACTTC. Its protein product is CASMVGGPYEQYF.

In its sample, this clone was seen once. V gene TRBV6-5 combines with J gene TRBJ1-1, with TRBD1 as a possible D gene (6 bases). Germline-derived CDR1 and CDR2 are MNHEY and SVGAGI. Trimming shortened V by 10 bases and J by 5 bases, and 20 bases separated the two germline ends. This CDR3 region has 14 residues. The chain's CDR3 is CATQTGGLGTEAFF. The CDR3 DNA follows: TGTGCCACTCAGACAGGAGGCCTAGGAACTGAAGCTTTCTTT.

In this sample, this clone turned up a few times. V and J are TRBV7-9 and TRBJ1-2; 9 bases line up with TRBD1. The V gene end was trimmed by 8 bases and the J gene end by 8 bases; junction bases not matched to a gene: 9. Looked up from germline, CDR1 is SEHNR and CDR2 is FQNEAQ (reference sequence). CDR3 length equals 13 residues. CDR3 protein: CASGIQGAGGYTF. CDR3 nucleotide sequence: TGTGCCAGCGGAATACAGGGGGCGGGAGGCTACACCTTC.

The chain employs TRBV7-2 and TRBJ2-1; possible D gene TRBD2, 6 bases. The CDR3 sequence is 13 residues long. Between the trimmed V and J ends, which lost 2 bases and 8 bases, there was a span of 10 bases. Germline values: CDR1 SGHTA, CDR2 FQGNSA. Written as DNA, the CDR3 is TGTGCCAGCAGCTTATTGGGGGAGGATGAGCAGTTCTTC. Translated: CASSLLGEDEQFF.

The chain couples TRBV2 to TRBJ1-5, with 9 bases matching TRBD1. Germline-derived CDR1 and CDR2 are SNHLY and FYNNEI. The CDR3 has 15 amino acids. J lost 3 bases, V lost 6 bases, and 6 bases had no gene match. Here the CDR3 DNA reads TGTGCCAGCAGCGAGGGGACAGGGATCAATCAGCCCCAGCATTTT. Protein sequence: CASSEGTGINQPQHF. The entire variable domain, with the rest obtained from reference TRBV2 and TRBJ1-5, is as follows: EPEVTQTPSHQVTQMGQEVILRCVPISNHLYFYWYRQILGQKVEFLVSFYNNEISEKSEIFDDQFSVERPDGSNFTLKIRSTKLEDSAMYFCASSEGTGINQPQHFGDGTRLSIL.

The rearrangement joins TRBV6-1 to TRBJ1-2; D is ambiguous. V was shortened by 7 bases and J by 5 bases, with 14 bases between the two germline ends. The CDR3 consists of 13 residues. Looked up from germline, CDR1 is MNHNS and CDR2 is SASEGT. CDR3 nucleotide sequence: TGTGCCAGCATGGCGGCAGTTTTTTATGGCTACACCTTC. As protein: CASMAAVFYGYTF.

The gene calls are TRBV18 and TRBJ1-2; D is undetermined. This CDR3 comprises 12 residues. V lost 2 bases and J lost 8, with 9 bases in between. Germline V gives CDR1 KGHSH, CDR2 LQKENI. The CDR3 region is CASSPTSSGYTF. The CDR3 DNA follows: TGTGCCAGCTCACCAACTAGTTCGGGCTACACCTTC.